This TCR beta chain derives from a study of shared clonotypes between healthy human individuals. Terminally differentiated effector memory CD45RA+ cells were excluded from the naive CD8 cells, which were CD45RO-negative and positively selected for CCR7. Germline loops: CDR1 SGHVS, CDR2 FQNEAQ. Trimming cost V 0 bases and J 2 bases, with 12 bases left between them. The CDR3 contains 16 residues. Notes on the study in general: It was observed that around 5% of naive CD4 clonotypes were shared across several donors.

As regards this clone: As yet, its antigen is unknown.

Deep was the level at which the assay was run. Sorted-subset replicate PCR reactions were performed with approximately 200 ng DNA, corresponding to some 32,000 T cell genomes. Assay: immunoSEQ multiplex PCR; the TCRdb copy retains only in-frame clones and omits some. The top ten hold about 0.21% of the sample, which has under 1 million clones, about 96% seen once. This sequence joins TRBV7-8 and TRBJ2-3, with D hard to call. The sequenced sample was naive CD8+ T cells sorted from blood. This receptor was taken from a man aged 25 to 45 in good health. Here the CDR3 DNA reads TGTGCCAGCAGCTTAGCGCGTACTAAAGCCACAGATACGCAGTATTTT. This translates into CASSLARTKATDTQYF.